This T cell receptor beta chain came from a study of CD8+CD57+ T cells in acquired aplastic anemia. Findings and limits, study-wide: Sharing between patients and controls was observed for twenty-nine CD8+ CDR3 sequences.

The germline V gene encodes CDR1 MGHDK and CDR2 SYGVNS. There are 15 residues in the CDR3. The junction had 9 bases not matched to a gene; V was cut back by 4 bases and J by 4 bases. As to this clonotype: Its antigen is currently unknown.

It was genomic DNA that served as the template for profiling TCR beta VDJ and CDR3. Each CDR3 protein gets one entry after TCRdb re-called the reads with MiXCR. The data hold 98,000 or so distinct CDR3 sequences, with around 49% observed a single time. This sequence joins TRBV25-1 and TRBJ1-1; 7 bases line up with TRBD1. This TCR was recovered from a human donor in good health, serving as a control. The sequenced sample was sorted CD4+, CD8+, or CD8+CD57+ T cells (not recorded which) from PBMCs. The CDR3 DNA reads as TGTGCCAGCAGTGGGGGGGGCAGGGGGATCACTGAAGCTTTCTTT. Translating it yields CASSGGGRGITEAFF.